A single sample is the source of the 32 T cell receptor beta chains below, sequenced in a study of blood T cells in healthy people across ages. A second about 7 to 11 cycle PCR used barcoded and J-beta primers. MiXCR was run by TCRdb on the 5' RACE reads, yielding one entry per CDR3 protein. Of hundreds of thousands of distinct CDR3 sequences listed, around 21% were seen once; the top ten hold approximately 3.6%. The specimen sequenced was blood. These receptors were collected from a man aged 65-85 years in good health.

V gene TRBV6-2 or TRBV6-3 combines with J gene TRBJ2-1; 9 bases fit TRBD2. Per germline, CDR1 MNHEY and CDR2 SVGEGT. V dropped 2 bases and J dropped 7; count of bases not matched to a gene: 9. CDR3 size: 16 residues. DNA of the CDR3: TGTGCCAGCAGTTACCCCTGGGCGGGAGGGAGGAATGAGCAGTTCTTC. Translating it yields CASSYPWAGGRNEQFF.

There are a few counts of this clonotype. The V gene is TRBV20-1, the J gene TRBJ2-1; 12 bases agree with TRBD2. The CDR3 length is 16 residues. The J segment lost 8 bases and the V segment lost 3 bases, leaving 11 bases of the junction unmatched. CDR1 DFQATT and CDR2 SNEGSKA come from the germline V gene (reference sequence). The CDR3 DNA follows: TGCAGTGCTAGTCGACTAGCGGGAGCTGATAGCCATGAGCAGTTCTTC. Its protein is CSASRLAGADSHEQFF.

Points on this clonotype: One base away lies a much larger clone, so this may be a sequencing read error. This chain links TRBV7-9 with TRBJ2-1; D unclear. V was trimmed by 4 bases and J by 1 base, leaving 17 bases between them. CDR1 and CDR2 from the germline V gene are SEHNR and FQNEAQ (reference sequence). This CDR3 is built from 17 residues. The CDR3, as DNA: TGTGCCAGCAGCTCTCTTTGGGCGTCGAGTTCCTACAATGAGCAGTTCTTC. Protein sequence: CASSSLWASSSYNEQFF.

The chain recombines TRBV10-3 with TRBJ2-7; D remains unclear. Germline V lookup: CDR1 ENHRY, CDR2 SYGVKD. The ends were cut back, 7 bases at V and 5 bases at J, with 12 bases in the middle. CDR3 length equals 12 residues. CDR3 bases: TGTGCCATCACGGACGGGCACCACGAGCAGTACTTC. Its translation is CAITDGHHEQYF.

As DNA, the CDR3 is TGTGCCACCCGCATTGGGGGGACAGAGACCACAACTAATGAAAAACTGTTTTTT. As protein: CATRIGGTETTTNEKLFF. J is TRBJ1-4 and V is TRBV12-3 or TRBV12-4, with 7 positions matching TRBD1. The CDR3 runs to 18 residues. Trimming removed 10 bases from V and 0 bases from J; junction bases left unmatched: 17.

This clonotype was counted only a few times. The V gene is TRBV20-1, the J gene TRBJ2-3, with D tentatively TRBD2 (6 bases). The germline V gene encodes CDR1 DFQATT and CDR2 SNEGSKA (reference sequence). V shed 0 bases and J shed 1 base, with 20 bases lying between them. CDR3 length: 18 amino acids. CDR3 in DNA: TGCAGTGCTAGAGACCCCGGGGGAACTTCCTCCGGCACAGATACGCAGTATTTT. This translates into CSARDPGGTSSGTDTQYF.

This clonotype appeared a few times. V and J are TRBV19 and TRBJ2-3; 8 bases fit TRBD2. Germline V lookup: CDR1 LNHDA, CDR2 SQIVND (reference sequence). V was clipped by 5 bases and J by 1 base; unmatched bases: 8. The CDR3 length is 16 residues. CDR3 DNA sequence: TGTGCCAGTAGTGGGGGACTAGTTAGCGGCACAGATACGCAGTATTTT. It is translated as CASSGGLVSGTDTQYF. The whole variable domain, remainder taken from reference TRBV19 and TRBJ2-3, is DGGITQSPKYLFRKEGQNVTLSCEQNLNHDAMYWYRQDPGQGLRLIYYSQIVNDFQKGDIAEGYSVSREKKESFPLTVTSAQKNPTAFYLCASSGGLVSGTDTQYFGPGTRLTVL.

V gene TRBV3-1 combines with J gene TRBJ1-6; D might be TRBD1 (5 bases). Germline loops: CDR1 LGHDT, CDR2 YNNKEL (reference sequence). There are 13 residues in the CDR3. V gave up 3 bases and J gave up 14 bases, with 14 bases separating them. In DNA, the CDR3 is TGTGCCAGCAGCCAGGGGACTTCCGATTCCCTCCACTTT. This codes for CASSQGTSDSLHF.

This clonotype occurred a few times. The germline gene is not matched at one end of the junction; a read error may be the cause. V is TRBV2 and J is TRBJ2-7; D might be TRBD1 (5 bases). The CDR3 sequence is 15 residues long. Germline assignment: CDR1 SNHLY and CDR2 FYNNEI. Here the CDR3 reads CAGSPYGQRLREQYF. CDR3 coding DNA: TGTGCCGGCAGTCCCTATGGACAAAGGCTCAGGGAGCAGTACTTC.

This clonotype was counted between two and nine times. The chain links TRBV5-1 to TRBJ1-1; D is possibly TRBD1 (6 bases). Per germline, CDR1 SGHRS and CDR2 YFSETQ. V lost 4 bases and J lost 6, with 13 bases in between. The CDR3 is 13 amino acids. Written as DNA, the CDR3 is TGCGCCAGCAGCCCTAGGGAGGGGGCTGAAGCTTTCTTT. Protein: CASSPREGAEAFF.

This chain connects TRBV5-1 to TRBJ2-5, with a tentative D call TRBD1 (6 bases). The closer fit of TRBJ2-7 to the DNA end suggests the J call may be wrong. The germline CDR1 and CDR2 sequences are SGHRS and YFSETQ. The CDR3 runs to 15 residues. CDR3 DNA: TGCGCCAGCAGCAAGGGGGTACAGGGATCCTACGAGCAGTACTTC. It yields the protein CASSKGVQGSYEQYF.

This clonotype was seen a handful of times. The rearrangement joins TRBV9 to TRBJ2-2, with 7 positions matching TRBD2. Per the germline V gene, CDR1 is SGDLS and CDR2 is YYNGEE. This CDR3 comprises 15 residues. J gave up 1 base and V 2 bases, and 2 bases lay outside the gene matches. CDR3 sequence reads: CASSVLAENTGELFF. DNA of the CDR3: TGTGCCAGCAGCGTCCTAGCGGAGAACACCGGGGAGCTGTTTTTT.

This clonotype occurred a few times. The gene calls are TRBV6-2 or TRBV6-3 and TRBJ2-7; the match to TRBD1 covers 8 bases. From germline, CDR1 is MNHEY and CDR2 SVGEGT. The CDR3 consists of 16 residues. The V and J ends lost 2 bases and 3 bases, in that order; junction bases with no gene match: 9. The CDR3: CASSYGESDRGYEQYF. In DNA form, the CDR3 reads TGTGCCAGCAGTTACGGCGAATCCGACAGGGGCTACGAGCAGTACTTC.

The genes are TRBV12-3 or TRBV12-4 and TRBJ1-4; 7 bases match TRBD1. The CDR3 consists of 15 residues. Losses at the gene ends were 5 bases for V and 4 bases for J; bases not matched to a gene: 7. In DNA, the CDR3 is TGTGCCAGCAGTAGTGGGACAGTGTATAATGAAAAACTGTTTTTT. Encoded protein: CASSSGTVYNEKLFF.

The V call is TRBV7-2, the J call TRBJ1-2, with unresolved D. The CDR3 length is 16 residues. V lost 5 bases to trimming and J lost 2 bases, with 18 bases between them. Germline CDR1 is SGHTA and CDR2 is FQGNSA. The CDR3 loop is CASSLRSVGENYGYTF. The CDR3 DNA reads TGTGCCAGCAGCCTTAGATCCGTTGGGGAAAACTATGGCTACACCTTC.

As for this clonotype: Germline is not matched at one junction end, which may reflect a read error. The chain couples TRBV2 to TRBJ2-3; D is possibly TRBD2 (6 bases). Germline V gene sequence: CDR1 SNHLY, CDR2 FYNNEI. This CDR3 has 13 amino acids. The CDR3 protein is CANGGSGRDTQYF. CDR3 in DNA: TGCGCCAACGGGGGATCCGGGAGAGATACGCAGTATTTT.

This clonotype showed up many times. This sequence joins TRBV6-5 and TRBJ2-7; the D gene could be TRBD1 or TRBD2 (5 bases each). Germline lookup yields CDR1 MNHEY and CDR2 SVGAGI. The CDR3 has 15 amino acids. V lost 2 bases and J lost 2, with 13 bases in between. The CDR3, as DNA: TGTGCCAGCAGTTACGGGGGACCTCAAACCTACGAGCAGTACTTC. Amino acids: CASSYGGPQTYEQYF.

This chain connects TRBV20-1 to TRBJ2-3; possibly TRBD2 for D (6 bases). This CDR3 has 16 amino acids. V lost 0 bases and J lost 3, with 16 bases in between. CDR1 is DFQATT, CDR2 SNEGSKA, per germline (reference sequence). The CDR3 spells CSARDWRRGDTDTQYF. As DNA, the CDR3 is TGCAGTGCTAGAGATTGGAGGAGGGGTGATACAGATACGCAGTATTTT.

The chain has TRBV20-1 and TRBJ2-1; D remains ambiguous. CDR3 size: 14 residues. CDR1 is DFQATT, CDR2 SNEGSKA, per germline (reference sequence). V was shortened by 3 bases and J by 0 bases, with 9 bases between the two germline ends. The CDR3 loop reads CSASGSGSYNEQFF. DNA for the CDR3: TGCAGTGCTAGCGGGTCAGGCTCCTACAATGAGCAGTTCTTC.

This clonotype was counted a few times. This chain connects TRBV4-2 to TRBJ2-3; D tentatively reads TRBD1 or TRBD2 (5 bases each). V shed 0 bases and J shed 3 bases, with 19 bases lying between them. From germline, CDR1 is LGHNA and CDR2 YNFKEQ. The CDR3 length is 18 residues. CDR3: CASSQDVSREGPTDTQYF. In DNA form, the CDR3 reads TGTGCCAGCAGCCAAGATGTAAGCCGAGAGGGGCCTACAGATACGCAGTATTTT.

In this sample, this clonotype turned up a few times. The DNA for the CDR3 is TGTGCCACCAGCAGACTGACAGGATCCTACGAGCAGTACTTC. It translates to CATSRLTGSYEQYF. The genes are TRBV15 and TRBJ2-7; TRBD1 might be the D (6 bases). Trimming left V 2 bases short and J 1 base short, with 9 bases between. CDR1 and CDR2 (germline): LNHNV, YYDKDF (reference sequence). This CDR3 is 14 amino acids long.

The V gene is TRBV28, the J gene TRBJ2-5, with 9 bases that match TRBD1. Judging by the DNA end, TRBJ2-7 fits better; the J call may be wrong. Germline V CDR1 and CDR2: MDHEN, SYDVKM. The CDR3 length is 15 residues. CDR3 residues: CASSLSGTGLGEQYF. The DNA for the CDR3 is TGTGCCAGCAGTTTATCCGGGACAGGGCTGGGCGAGCAGTACTTC.

Many counts were recorded for this clonotype. The chain recombines TRBV12-3 or TRBV12-4 with TRBJ2-1; 7 nucleotides align to TRBD2. This CDR3 region has 16 residues. J gave up 3 bases and V 3 bases, and 8 bases lay outside the gene matches. CDR3 DNA sequence: TGTGCCAGCAGTTTTTCTCTAGCGGATAACTACAATGAGCAGTTCTTC. As protein: CASSFSLADNYNEQFF.

The chain carries TRBV20-1 and TRBJ2-5; no definite D call. The CDR3 has 11 residues. Germline V gives CDR1 DFQATT, CDR2 SNEGSKA (reference sequence). V lost 5 bases, J lost 5 bases, and 9 bases lay in between. CDR3 coding DNA: TGCAGTGCTCCCTTACCTGAGACCCAGTACTTC. This gives the protein CSAPLPETQYF.

This clonotype was detected a few times. CDR3: CASSLSTGNNQPQHF. Written as DNA, the CDR3 is TGTGCCAGCAGTCTATCGACGGGAAACAATCAGCCCCAGCATTTT. The chain links TRBV12-3 or TRBV12-4 to TRBJ1-5; D gene unclear. V gave up 5 bases and J gave up 3 bases, with 14 bases separating them. CDR3 length: 15 amino acids.

J is TRBJ2-1 and V is TRBV9; 10 bases match TRBD2. This CDR3 has 15 amino acids. Trimming took 0 bases from V and 8 from J; bases not matched to a gene: 5. The germline V gene has CDR1 SGDLS and CDR2 YYNGEE. In nucleotides, the CDR3 is TGTGCCAGCAGCGTAGCTCCTAGCGGGGGTTATGAGCAGTTCTTC. It is translated as CASSVAPSGGYEQFF.

As to this clonotype: A much larger clone differs from this one at a single base, so this may be a read error. The gene calls are TRBV29-1 and TRBJ2-7; possibly TRBD1 for D (6 bases). Trimming shortened V by 4 bases and J by 9 bases, and 16 bases separated the two germline ends. The germline V gene encodes CDR1 SQVTM and CDR2 ANQGSEA. The CDR3 length is 12 residues. CDR3 sequence (DNA): TGCAGCGTTGGGTACAGGGAAAGCGGGCAGTACTTC. Residues: CSVGYRESGQYF.

J is TRBJ2-7 and V is TRBV6-9; the D is unclear. Germline lookup yields CDR1 MNHGY and CDR2 SVAAGI. This CDR3 comprises 15 residues. V lost 0 bases and J lost 1, with 10 bases in between. The CDR3 reads CASSYSGSRSYEQYF. DNA of the CDR3: TGTGCCAGCAGTTATTCAGGGTCCCGTTCCTACGAGCAGTACTTC.

This clonotype has only a few counts. The chain uses TRBV6-2 or TRBV6-3 and TRBJ2-3; TRBD1 agrees at 8 bases. With V trimmed by 5 bases and J by 6 bases, 4 bases remained unmatched. There are 13 residues in the CDR3. Germline-derived CDR1 and CDR2 are MNHEY and SVGEGT. The chain's CDR3 is CASSPHRGDTQYF. The DNA of the CDR3 is TGTGCCAGCAGTCCCCACAGGGGGGATACGCAGTATTTT.

This clonotype was picked up a small number of times. The chain carries TRBV15 and TRBJ2-5; D gene unclear. V was cut by 0 bases and J by 1 base, with 3 bases left in between. The germline gives CDR1 LNHNV, CDR2 YYDKDF (reference sequence). There are 13 residues in the CDR3. CDR3 bases: TGTGCCACCAGCAGAGATCCCCAAGAGACCCAGTACTTC. Encoded protein: CATSRDPQETQYF.

This sequence joins TRBV12-3 or TRBV12-4 and TRBJ2-1, with 12 bases aligning to TRBD2. V lost 6 bases, J lost 0 bases, and 6 bases stayed unmatched. CDR3 size: 17 residues. CDR3 sequence (DNA): TGTGCCAGCAGCTCCCTAGCGGGAGGGAGCTCCTACAATGAGCAGTTCTTC. It specifies CASSSLAGGSSYNEQFF.

The V call is TRBV29-1, the J call TRBJ1-2; D is unresolved. Germline V CDR1 and CDR2: SQVTM, ANQGSEA. The CDR3 is made up of 12 amino acids. The CDR3 DNA reads TGCACCCAAACCGGAGATCTCTATGGCTACACCTTC. Protein: CTQTGDLYGYTF.